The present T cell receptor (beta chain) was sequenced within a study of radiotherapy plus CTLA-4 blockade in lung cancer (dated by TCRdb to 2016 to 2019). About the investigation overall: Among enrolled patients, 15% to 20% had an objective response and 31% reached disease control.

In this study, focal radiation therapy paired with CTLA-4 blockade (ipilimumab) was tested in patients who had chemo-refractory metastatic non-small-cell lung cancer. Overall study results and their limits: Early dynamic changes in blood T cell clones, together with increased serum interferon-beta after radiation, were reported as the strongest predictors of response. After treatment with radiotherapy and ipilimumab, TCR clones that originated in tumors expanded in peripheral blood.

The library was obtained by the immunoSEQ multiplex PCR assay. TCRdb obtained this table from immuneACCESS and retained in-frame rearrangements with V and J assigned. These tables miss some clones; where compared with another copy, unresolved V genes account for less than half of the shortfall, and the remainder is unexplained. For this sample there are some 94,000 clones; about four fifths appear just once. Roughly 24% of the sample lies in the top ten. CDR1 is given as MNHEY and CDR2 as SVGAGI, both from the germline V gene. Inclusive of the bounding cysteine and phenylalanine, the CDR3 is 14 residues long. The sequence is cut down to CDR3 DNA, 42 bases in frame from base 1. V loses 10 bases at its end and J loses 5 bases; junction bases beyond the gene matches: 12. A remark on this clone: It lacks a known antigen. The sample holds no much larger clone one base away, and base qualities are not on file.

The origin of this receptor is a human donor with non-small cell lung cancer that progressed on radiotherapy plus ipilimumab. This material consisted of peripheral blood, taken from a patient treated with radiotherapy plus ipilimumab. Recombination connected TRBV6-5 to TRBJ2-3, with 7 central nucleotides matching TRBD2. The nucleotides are TGTGCCACCCGCGGGGGATTCGAATTAGATACGCAGTATTTT. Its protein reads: CATRGGFELDTQYF.